The 10 T cell receptor beta chains reported below all come from one sample, sequenced in a study of graft-versus-host responses after intestinal transplantation. Sequenced by immunoSEQ multiplex PCR; TCRdb stores in-frame clones only, minus some. Among 65,000 to 85,000 clones listed, about nine tenths were seen once. These receptors' targets are unknown. The source material was unstimulated CD8+ T cells sorted from spleen or lymph node cells, sampled before transplant. The source of these receptors is a human donor who was the organ donor for an intestinal transplant.

The V and J genes are TRBV27 and TRBJ1-2; possible D gene TRBD1, 5 bases. Trimming removed 5 bases at V and 4 bases at J, with 11 bases between. This CDR3 comprises 13 residues. From germline, CDR1 is MNHEY and CDR2 SMNVEV (reference sequence). The DNA of the CDR3 is TGTGCCAGCAGTCATCAGGGATCCTATGGCTACACCTTC. Translated, it gives CASSHQGSYGYTF.

This clone is a singleton in its sample. This chain joins TRBV4-1 and TRBJ1-1, with D perhaps matching TRBD1 (6 bases). Trimming stripped 4 bases from V and 0 bases from J, with 18 bases between. CDR1 is MGHRA and CDR2 is YSYEKL in the germline V gene. This CDR3 spans 17 amino acids. The CDR3 protein is CASSLAPGGGMNTEAFF. The CDR3 region has the DNA TGCGCCAGCAGCCTCGCGCCCGGAGGGGGGATGAACACTGAAGCTTTCTTT.

The V call is TRBV5-4, the J call TRBJ2-3, with D perhaps matching TRBD1 (5 bases). The CDR3 runs to 16 residues. Germline CDR1 SGHNT, CDR2 YYREEE (reference sequence). Deletions cut 1 base from V and 0 bases from J, with 12 bases between. The CDR3 protein is CASSLLVAGSTDTQYF. Here the CDR3 DNA reads TGTGCCAGCAGCTTGCTGGTTGCAGGGAGCACAGATACGCAGTATTTT.

There are a few counts of this clone. The rearrangement joins TRBV7-9 to TRBJ1-4; D is perhaps TRBD1 (6 bases). V was shortened by 1 base and J by 14 bases, with 11 bases between the two germline ends. Germline lookup yields CDR1 SEHNR and CDR2 FQNEAQ (reference sequence). The CDR3 is made up of 12 amino acids. CDR3 sequence (DNA): TGTGCCAGCAGCTTAGGTGACAGGATCCTGTTTTTT. This codes for CASSLGDRILFF.

CDR3 amino acids: CAWSVKTVGHTEAFF. In DNA form, the CDR3 reads TGTGCCTGGAGTGTAAAAACCGTGGGGCACACTGAAGCTTTCTTT. The chain recombines TRBV30 with TRBJ1-1; D possibly corresponds to TRBD1 (5 bases). The V end was cut by 0 bases, the J end by 3 bases, with 14 bases between. CDR3 length: 15 residues. Per the germline V gene, CDR1 is GTSNPN and CDR2 is SVGIG (reference sequence).

The chain links TRBV5-8 to TRBJ2-7; no reliable D call. V was trimmed by 9 bases and J by 0 bases, leaving 16 bases between them. This CDR3 has 14 amino acids. The germline V gene has CDR1 SGHTS and CDR2 YDEGEE. The CDR3 protein is CATEPLQSSYEQYF. The CDR3 DNA follows: TGTGCCACCGAGCCTTTACAGAGCTCCTACGAGCAGTACTTC.

The CDR3 coding sequence is TGTGCCAGCAGCCCCCGTGTTCGCGAGCAGTACTTC. Its protein is CASSPRVREQYF. The chain uses TRBV6-5 and TRBJ2-7; D is undetermined. V was pared by 6 bases and J by 6 bases, with 12 bases between. Germline CDR1 MNHEY, CDR2 SVGAGI. The CDR3 contains 12 residues.

The J gene is TRBJ1-2, the V gene TRBV2; D remains ambiguous. CDR3 length: 12 residues. V was clipped by 10 bases and J by 1 base, with 10 bases between them. CDR1 is SNHLY and CDR2 is FYNNEI in the germline V gene. CDR3 amino acids: CAIIADNYGYTF. In nucleotides, the CDR3 is TGTGCCATCATCGCAGATAACTATGGCTACACCTTC. Based on the CDR3 plus reference TRBV2 and TRBJ1-2, the full variable domain is EPEVTQTPSHQVTQMGQEVILRCVPISNHLYFYWYRQILGQKVEFLVSFYNNEISEKSEIFDDQFSVERPDGSNFTLKIRSTKLEDSAMYFCAIIADNYGYTFGSGTRLTVV.

The V call is TRBV9, the J call TRBJ1-1, with unresolved D. Germline V gene data show CDR1 as SGDLS and CDR2 as YYNGEE. The CDR3 length is 14 residues. V shed 3 bases and J shed 2 bases, with 11 bases lying between them. The chain's CDR3 is CASSAGAFNTEAFF. DNA of the CDR3: TGTGCCAGCAGCGCCGGCGCATTTAACACTGAAGCTTTCTTT.

The rearrangement uses TRBV27 and TRBJ2-7; no reliable D call. CDR1 and CDR2 (germline): MNHEY, SMNVEV (reference sequence). Trimming took 0 bases from V and 2 from J, leaving 14 bases between them. This CDR3 spans 16 amino acids. CDR3 bases: TGTGCCAGCAGTTTATCTAACCGGGCCTTGCCCTACGAGCAGTACTTC. Protein: CASSLSNRALPYEQYF.